This T cell receptor (beta chain) is from a study of shared clonotypes between healthy human individuals. This CDR3 region has 14 residues. V lost 2 bases and J lost 3; bases outside the gene matches: 4. CDR1 MDHEN and CDR2 SYDVKM come from the germline V gene. This clone was picked up a small number of times. The sample carries other DNA sequences with the same CDR3. TCRdb keeps only in-frame clones here, not all; method: immunoSEQ multiplex PCR. The sample holds some 2.3 million clones, 85% to 95% seen once. The V and J genes are TRBV28 and TRBJ2-7; 7 bases match TRBD2. This TCR came from a man aged 18-30 years in good health. Some clones in this sample may be carry-over from other donors' samples. The sample comprised naive CD4+ T cells from PBMCs. Subset given: CD45RA+ positively selected. In DNA form, the CDR3 reads TGTGCCAGCAGTTTAGGCGGGAGTCTCTACGAGCAGTACTTC. It yields the protein CASSLGGSLYEQYF.